These 21 T cell receptor beta chains were all obtained from the same sample, sequenced in a study of blood T cell repertoires in COVID-19. The protocol was immunoSEQ multiplex PCR, while the TCRdb copy is restricted to in-frame clones and leaves out a portion. The sample has 250,000 to 300,000 clones; approximately 90% are singletons. The sequenced sample was peripheral blood. Receptors originate from a woman aged 55-75 years with acute or convalescent COVID-19.

This clone showed up just once. The gene calls are TRBV7-3 and TRBJ2-7, with no clear D. The CDR3 is 13 amino acids. Germline-derived CDR1 and CDR2 are SGHTA and FQGTGA. V dropped 4 bases and J dropped 4 bases, with 11 bases sitting between them. CDR3 sequence reads: CASSSLPGYEQYF. The DNA of the CDR3 is TGTGCCAGCAGCTCCCTCCCGGGTTACGAGCAGTACTTC.

The chain employs TRBV6-6 and TRBJ2-5; 7 nucleotides align to TRBD1. This CDR3 spans 15 amino acids. Trimming removed 6 bases from V and 1 base from J; junction bases left unmatched: 8. CDR1 MNHNY and CDR2 SVGAGI come from the germline V gene (reference sequence). The DNA for the CDR3 is TGTGCCAGCAGACTAGGCTGGACAGGCCAAGAGACCCAGTACTTC. It translates to CASRLGWTGQETQYF.

The V and J genes are TRBV4-1 and TRBJ2-3, with TRBD2 matching over 8 bases. Germline lookup yields CDR1 MGHRA and CDR2 YSYEKL. V shed 1 base, J shed 4 bases, and the junction held 10 bases outside the gene matches. The CDR3 spans 17 residues. In DNA, the CDR3 is TGCGCCAGCAGCCAAGCAAAGCGGGAGCTTCGGGCAGATACGCAGTATTTT. Its protein product is CASSQAKRELRADTQYF.

The V call is TRBV2, the J call TRBJ1-1; D is perhaps TRBD1 (6 bases). The length of the CDR3 is 12 residues. Germline V lookup: CDR1 SNHLY, CDR2 FYNNEI. Trimming cost V 1 base and J 8 bases, with 8 bases left between them. CDR3 sequence: CASSEGTAEAFF. CDR3 nucleotides: TGTGCCAGCAGTGAAGGGACAGCAGAAGCTTTCTTT.

This sequence joins TRBV28 and TRBJ2-1; TRBD2 matches at 10 bases. Losses at the gene ends were 6 bases for V and 7 bases for J; bases not matched to a gene: 6. Germline CDR1 reads MDHEN; CDR2 reads SYDVKM. The CDR3 runs to 14 residues. Here the CDR3 reads CASSPGTSANEQFF. In DNA form, the CDR3 reads TGTGCCAGCAGCCCCGGGACTAGCGCAAATGAGCAGTTCTTC. The complete variable domain, with remaining parts taken from reference TRBV28 and TRBJ2-1, reads DVKVTQSSRYLVKRTGEKVFLECVQDMDHENMFWYRQDPGLGLRLIYFSYDVKMKEKGDIPEGYSVSREKKERFSLILESASTNQTSMYLCASSPGTSANEQFFGPGTRLTVL.

The chain joins TRBV6-5 to TRBJ2-1; 8 bases align to TRBD1. The junction had 1 base not matched to a gene; V was cut back by 0 bases and J by 0 bases. The germline CDR1 and CDR2 sequences are MNHEY and SVGAGI. CDR3 length: 16 residues. This CDR3 is CASSYSTGASYNEQFF. Here the CDR3 DNA reads TGTGCCAGCAGTTACTCGACAGGGGCCTCCTACAATGAGCAGTTCTTC.

The chain joins TRBV30 to TRBJ2-7; 7 bases line up with TRBD1. The CDR3 covers 14 residues. CDR1 GTSNPN and CDR2 SVGIG come from the germline V gene (reference sequence). V lost 1 base and J lost 3; bases outside the gene matches: 6. DNA of the CDR3: TGTGCCTGGAGTGGAACCGGGACAGACTACGAGCAGTACTTC. Encoded protein: CAWSGTGTDYEQYF.

This clone has more than one count but fewer than ten. The chain uses TRBV3-1 (or the pseudogene TRBV3-2) and TRBJ2-7; 15 bases match TRBD2. The CDR3 loop spans 17 amino acids. Germline trimming cut 5 bases from V and 0 bases from J; bases unmatched to any gene: 5. Germline lookup yields CDR1 LGHDT and CDR2 YNNKEL (reference sequence). The CDR3 DNA reads TGTGCCAGCAGCTACGGACTAGCGGGAGGGAGCTCCTACGAGCAGTACTTC. Translating it yields CASSYGLAGGSSYEQYF.

A single count supports this clone. The chain combines TRBV7-7 with TRBJ2-3, with 10 positions matching TRBD2. J lost 4 bases, V lost 2 bases, and 3 bases had no gene match. CDR3 length: 15 residues. CDR1 SSHAT and CDR2 FNYEAQ come from the germline V gene (reference sequence). The CDR3 DNA sequence: TGTGCCAGCAGCTTACGAGCGGGGGGGCCAGATACGCAGTATTTT. Translating it yields CASSLRAGGPDTQYF.

The chain uses TRBV18 and TRBJ1-2; a weak D match, TRBD1 (5 bases). This CDR3 is built from 15 residues. V lost 2 bases and J lost 3, with 13 bases in between. Germline-derived CDR1 and CDR2 are KGHSH and LQKENI. The CDR3 nucleotides are TGTGCCAGCTCACCAAGCGCCACAGGAGACTATGGCTACACCTTC. This gives the protein CASSPSATGDYGYTF.

The chain has TRBV29-1 and TRBJ1-2, with 7 bases aligning to TRBD1. The germline CDR1 and CDR2 sequences are SQVTM and ANQGSEA. V gave up 1 base and J gave up 3 bases; unmatched junction bases: 5. The CDR3 totals 14 residues. The CDR3 coding sequence is TGCAGCGTTGAAGGGAGGGGGCGGGACTATGGCTACACCTTC. Protein: CSVEGRGRDYGYTF.

About this clone: At the DNA level, this CDR3 is encoded by other sequences in the same sample as well. The CDR3 region has the DNA TGTGCCAGCAGCTTAGGTACTAGAGAGACCCAGTACTTC. Translating it yields CASSLGTRETQYF. The chain carries TRBV7-3 and TRBJ2-5; possibly TRBD2 for D (5 bases). The germline CDR1 and CDR2 sequences are SGHTA and FQGTGA. V dropped 2 bases and J dropped 4 bases, with 8 bases sitting between them. CDR3 length equals 13 residues.

The rearrangement joins TRBV10-1 to TRBJ2-1; 12 bases are a match to TRBD2. After removal of 10 bases from V and 3 bases from J, the junction contained 7 bases not matched to a gene. This CDR3 region has 15 residues. CDR1 is WNHNN and CDR2 is SYGVQD in the germline V gene (reference sequence). This CDR3 is CAITSGRPIYNEQFF. In DNA, the CDR3 is TGCGCCATTACTAGCGGGAGGCCTATCTACAATGAGCAGTTCTTC.

Only a few counts were recorded for this clone. The genes are TRBV9 and TRBJ2-2, with D possibly TRBD1 on 6 matching bases. The V end lost 4 bases, the J end lost 0 bases, and 13 bases lay between the germline ends. The germline V gene encodes CDR1 SGDLS and CDR2 YYNGEE. The CDR3 spans 16 residues. The CDR3, as DNA: TGTGCCAGCAGCCCAAGACAGGCCGCGAACACCGGGGAGCTGTTTTTT. Encoded protein: CASSPRQAANTGELFF.

V gene TRBV5-4 combines with J gene TRBJ1-2; D perhaps matches TRBD1 (5 bases). Per the germline V gene, CDR1 is SGHNT and CDR2 is YYREEE (reference sequence). Between the trimmed V and J ends, which lost 0 bases and 3 bases, there was a span of 18 bases. The CDR3 covers 17 residues. The chain's CDR3 is CASSLGVDILTYYGYTF. CDR3 nucleotides: TGTGCCAGCAGCTTGGGTGTGGACATCCTGACCTACTATGGCTACACCTTC.

This chain connects TRBV25-1 to TRBJ1-2; D perhaps matches TRBD1 (6 bases). The germline V gene encodes CDR1 MGHDK and CDR2 SYGVNS. Trimming pared 3 bases from V and 7 bases from J, leaving 15 bases between. This CDR3 is 14 amino acids long. CDR3 sequence reads: CASSEPGDSGGYTF. CDR3 nucleotide sequence: TGTGCCAGCAGTGAGCCAGGGGATAGTGGTGGCTACACCTTC.

This clone was picked up one time. The rearrangement joins TRBV6-2 or TRBV6-3 to TRBJ2-2; D might be TRBD1 (6 bases). From germline, CDR1 is MNHEY and CDR2 SVGEGT. The CDR3 is 17 residues long. V was cut by 7 bases and J by 1 base, with 19 bases left in between. The CDR3 sequence: CASTPGRTGRNTGELFF. The CDR3 DNA follows: TGTGCCAGCACCCCAGGAAGAACAGGGAGGAACACCGGGGAGCTGTTTTTT.

J is TRBJ2-7 and V is TRBV5-4; 11 bases fit TRBD1. This CDR3 spans 15 amino acids. Looked up from germline, CDR1 is SGHNT and CDR2 is YYREEE (reference sequence). Trimming took 4 bases from V and 2 from J; bases not matched to a gene: 5. The CDR3 spells CASSTGQGVAYEQYF. The CDR3 nucleotides read TGTGCCAGCAGCACGGGACAGGGGGTGGCCTACGAGCAGTACTTC.

This clone has ten or more counts. The chain employs TRBV7-3 and TRBJ1-2; 10 bases match TRBD1. V shed 4 bases, J shed 6 bases, and the junction held 5 bases outside the gene matches. CDR3 length equals 14 residues. CDR1 and CDR2 from the germline V gene are SGHTA and FQGTGA. CDR3 amino acids: CASSSGTGAHGYTF. The CDR3 DNA follows: TGTGCCAGCAGCTCCGGGACAGGGGCCCATGGCTACACCTTC.

The chain combines TRBV10-3 with TRBJ2-3; TRBD1 matches at 9 bases. V gave up 11 bases and J gave up 1 base; unmatched junction bases: 13. Germline V lookup: CDR1 ENHRY, CDR2 SYGVKD. The CDR3 has 16 amino acids. The DNA for the CDR3 is TGTGCCGCAACCACCGGGACAGGGAGCGGCACAGATACGCAGTATTTT. The encoded protein is CAATTGTGSGTDTQYF.

As concerns this clone: At one of its ends the junction is not consistent with the germline gene, which may arise from a read error. This chain uses TRBV4-2 with TRBJ1-3, with D uncertain. The CDR3 consists of 15 residues. The germline CDR1 and CDR2 sequences are LGHNA and YNFKEQ. CDR3 protein: CASRQDLLGGNTIYF. As DNA, the CDR3 is TGTGCCAGCAGACAAGATCTTCTAGGTGGAAACACCATATATTTT.